The clone carrying this T cell receptor beta chain has only a few counts. No antigen is known for it. TCRdb analysed the 5' RACE reads with MiXCR anew, one entry per CDR3 protein. The sample consists of some 350,000 distinct CDR3 sequences, about 4% of them appearing once. These data originate in a study of T cells after yellow fever vaccination. The V segment lost 0 bases and the J segment 7 bases; nucleotides outside the gene matches: 4. The germline V gene has CDR1 MNHEY and CDR2 SVGAGI. There are 14 residues in the CDR3. Study-wide results and caveats: Reappearance after the booster was observed for most primary-vaccination clones (about 96% CD4, about 85% CD8). A weaker but faster secondary response was observed, peaking on day 5 versus 15.

This TCR was recovered from a man younger than 30 who received the YFV17D yellow fever vaccine. The chain carries TRBV6-5 and TRBJ2-7; TRBD1 aligns across 9 bases. The specimen was PBMCs, collected 5 days after the yellow fever booster vaccination. As DNA, the CDR3 is TGTGCCAGCAGTTACTCTTACAGGGGGCCGGAGCAGTACTTC. This translates into CASSYSYRGPEQYF.